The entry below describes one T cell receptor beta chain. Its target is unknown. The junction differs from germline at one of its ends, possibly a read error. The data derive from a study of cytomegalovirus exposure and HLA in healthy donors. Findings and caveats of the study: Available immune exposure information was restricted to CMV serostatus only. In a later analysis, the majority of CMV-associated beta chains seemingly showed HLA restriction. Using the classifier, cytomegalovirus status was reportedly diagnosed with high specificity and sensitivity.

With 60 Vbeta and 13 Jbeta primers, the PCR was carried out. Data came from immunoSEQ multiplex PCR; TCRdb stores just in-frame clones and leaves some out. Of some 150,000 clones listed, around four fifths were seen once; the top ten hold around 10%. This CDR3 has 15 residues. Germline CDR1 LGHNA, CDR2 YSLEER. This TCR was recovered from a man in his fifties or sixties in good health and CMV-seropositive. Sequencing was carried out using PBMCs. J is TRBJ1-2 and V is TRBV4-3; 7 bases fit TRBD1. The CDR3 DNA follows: TGCGCCAGCAGGCAAGGGACAGCGAATAACTATGGCTACACCTTC. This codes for CASRQGTANNYGYTF.